The 5 T cell receptor beta chains given below trace back to one sample, sequenced in a study of identical twins. Using its own MiXCR run on the 5' RACE reads, TCRdb lists one record per CDR3 protein. The repertoire includes 1.5 million to 2 million distinct CDR3 sequences, less than 40% of them detected once, and about 0.27% sits in the top ten. Material for sequencing was cord blood. The receptors originated from a newborn girl in good health.

The rearrangement uses TRBV6-5 and TRBJ2-5, with TRBD1 matching 7 bases. The germline V gene encodes CDR1 MNHEY and CDR2 SVGAGI. Trimming took 0 bases from V and 4 from J; bases not matched to a gene: 2. This CDR3 has 14 amino acids. The CDR3: CASSYSTGRETQYF. CDR3 sequence (DNA): TGTGCCAGCAGTTACTCGACAGGGAGAGAGACCCAGTACTTC.

This chain joins TRBV2 and TRBJ2-4; D tentatively reads TRBD1 or TRBD2 (7 bases each). Germline V gene sequence: CDR1 SNHLY, CDR2 FYNNEI. Trimming took off 1 base at V and 13 bases at J, with 20 bases between the two ends. The CDR3 runs 15 residues. The CDR3 DNA reads TGTGCCAGCAGTGAAGGCGGGAGACAGGGAAATGAGCAGTACTTC. Translated, it gives CASSEGGRQGNEQYF.

This chain joins TRBV29-1 and TRBJ2-1, with 10 bases fitting TRBD2. The CDR3 consists of 14 residues. The germline V gene encodes CDR1 SQVTM and CDR2 ANQGSEA. V trimming: 1 base; J trimming: 13 bases; junction bases outside the gene matches: 10. CDR3 bases: TGCAGCGTTGAAGGTCTAGCGGGGGTGGAGACCCAGTTCTTC. Translating it yields CSVEGLAGVETQFF.

This rearrangement joins TRBV24-1 to TRBJ2-1; 7 positions agree with TRBD2. In germline, CDR1 is KGHDR, CDR2 SFDVKD. V lost 5 bases, J lost 4 bases, and 10 bases stayed unmatched. CDR3 length: 16 amino acids. The CDR3 protein is CATSGNWGRDYNEQFF. DNA of the CDR3: TGTGCCACCAGTGGAAATTGGGGGAGGGATTACAATGAGCAGTTCTTC.

This clonotype was found many times. The chain's CDR3 is CSVGTGNYGYTF. In DNA, the CDR3 is TGCAGCGTTGGGACAGGGAACTATGGCTACACCTTC. The V call is TRBV29-1, the J call TRBJ1-2; 8 bases align to TRBD1. The CDR3 is made up of 12 amino acids. The junction had 0 bases not matched to a gene; V was cut back by 4 bases and J by 2 bases. Germline V gives CDR1 SQVTM, CDR2 ANQGSEA. Combining the CDR3 with reference TRBV29-1 and TRBJ1-2 gives the whole variable domain SAVISQKPSRDICQRGTSLTIQCQVDSQVTMMFWYRQQPGQSLTLIATANQGSEATYESGFVIDKFPISRPNLTFSTLTVSNMSPEDSSIYLCSVGTGNYGYTFGSGTRLTVV.